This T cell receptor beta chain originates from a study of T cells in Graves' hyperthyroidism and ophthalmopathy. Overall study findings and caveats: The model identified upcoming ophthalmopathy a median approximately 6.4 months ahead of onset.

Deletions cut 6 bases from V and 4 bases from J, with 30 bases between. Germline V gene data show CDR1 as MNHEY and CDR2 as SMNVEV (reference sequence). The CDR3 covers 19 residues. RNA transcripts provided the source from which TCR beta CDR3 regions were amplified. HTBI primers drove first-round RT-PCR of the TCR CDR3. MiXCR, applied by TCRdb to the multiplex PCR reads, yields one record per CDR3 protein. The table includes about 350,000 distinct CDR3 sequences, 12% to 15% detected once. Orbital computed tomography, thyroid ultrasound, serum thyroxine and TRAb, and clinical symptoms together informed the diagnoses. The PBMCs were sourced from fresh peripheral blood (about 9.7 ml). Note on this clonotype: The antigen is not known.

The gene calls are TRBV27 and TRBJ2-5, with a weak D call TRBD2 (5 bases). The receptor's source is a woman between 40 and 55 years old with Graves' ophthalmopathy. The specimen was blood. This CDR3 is CASRPSLLKTEDGRETQYF. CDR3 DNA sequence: TGTGCCAGCAGACCGTCCTTACTAAAGACGGAGGATGGGCGAGAGACCCAGTACTTC.